These 14 T cell receptor beta chains came from one sample sequenced in a study of blood T cell repertoires in COVID-19. The assay was immunoSEQ multiplex PCR, and TCRdb's table has in-frame clones only and misses some. This sample has around 300,000 clones, with 80% to 95% found just once. Input material: peripheral blood. These receptors were obtained from a woman aged 25 to 39 with COVID-19, enrolled during active disease.

V usage is TRBV5-1 and J usage is TRBJ2-1, with D perhaps TRBD2 (5 bases). Germline V gives CDR1 SGHRS, CDR2 YFSETQ. Trimming shortened V by 4 bases and J by 5 bases, and 13 bases separated the two germline ends. This CDR3 region has 14 residues. As DNA, the CDR3 is TGCGCCAGCAGCGGGTGGACTGGAGACAATGAGCAGTTCTTC. Translating it yields CASSGWTGDNEQFF.

The V call is TRBV6-5, the J call TRBJ1-1; TRBD1 matches 7 bases. Germline V gives CDR1 MNHEY, CDR2 SVGAGI. The trim removed 5 bases at V and 4 bases at J, leaving 7 bases unmatched. The CDR3 has 14 amino acids. The CDR3 loop reads CASSRWTGSTEAFF. The CDR3, as DNA: TGTGCCAGCAGTAGATGGACAGGAAGCACTGAAGCTTTCTTT.

V is TRBV6-5 and J is TRBJ1-2, with unresolved D. The germline V gene has CDR1 MNHEY and CDR2 SVGAGI. Trimming pared 6 bases from V and 5 bases from J, leaving 4 bases between. This CDR3 comprises 10 residues. CDR3 sequence: CASSGYGYTF. In nucleotides, the CDR3 is TGTGCCAGCAGCGGTTATGGCTACACCTTC.

The chain couples TRBV4-1 to TRBJ1-1, with 9 bases aligning to TRBD1. Germline CDR1 reads MGHRA; CDR2 reads YSYEKL. The CDR3 spans 16 residues. The J segment lost 1 base and the V segment lost 0 bases, leaving 3 bases of the junction unmatched. CDR3 sequence: CASSQDWTGANTEAFF. The CDR3 DNA follows: TGCGCCAGCAGCCAAGATTGGACAGGGGCGAACACTGAAGCTTTCTTT.

This clone was seen a few times. The gene calls are TRBV2 and TRBJ2-1, with 11 bases aligning to TRBD2. The CDR3 loop spans 15 amino acids. The germline V gene has CDR1 SNHLY and CDR2 FYNNEI. V lost 6 bases, J lost 3 bases, and 4 bases stayed unmatched. The CDR3 loop is CASSTGLADYNEQFF. As DNA, the CDR3 is TGTGCCAGCAGCACGGGACTAGCGGACTACAATGAGCAGTTCTTC.

The J gene is TRBJ2-3, the V gene TRBV14, with TRBD1 as a possible D gene (7 bases). Trimming pared 5 bases from V and 5 bases from J, leaving 20 bases between. Germline values: CDR1 SGHDN, CDR2 FVKESK. This CDR3 region has 16 residues. CDR3 sequence (DNA): TGTGCCAGCAGCGGATACAGGGGACTTGTAGGAGATACGCAGTATTTT. This sequence encodes CASSGYRGLVGDTQYF.

This chain joins TRBV5-1 and TRBJ2-7, with a tentative D call TRBD2 (6 bases). The CDR3 has 14 residues. Per germline, CDR1 SGHRS and CDR2 YFSETQ. Trimming removed 4 bases at V and 3 bases at J, with 14 bases between. DNA for the CDR3: TGCGCCAGCAGCGCCCCGGGACTGGGCTACGAGCAGTACTTC. As protein: CASSAPGLGYEQYF.

The rearrangement uses TRBV9 and TRBJ2-1; D is uncertain. CDR3 length: 13 residues. Germline V gene data show CDR1 as SGDLS and CDR2 as YYNGEE. Between the trimmed V and J ends, which lost 0 bases and 4 bases, there was a span of 5 bases. The CDR3 protein is CASSVVPYNEQFF. CDR3 DNA sequence: TGTGCCAGCAGCGTAGTTCCATACAATGAGCAGTTCTTC.

The CDR3 loop is CASSMEYRGRGETQYF. The CDR3 coding sequence is TGTGCCAGTAGTATGGAGTACAGGGGGCGCGGGGAGACCCAGTACTTC. This chain uses TRBV19 with TRBJ2-5; 9 positions match TRBD1. Germline lookup yields CDR1 LNHDA and CDR2 SQIVND (reference sequence). Unmatched junction bases numbered 10, after V lost 3 bases and J lost 5 bases. The length of the CDR3 is 16 residues. Based on the CDR3 plus reference TRBV19 and TRBJ2-5, the full variable domain is DGGITQSPKYLFRKEGQNVTLSCEQNLNHDAMYWYRQDPGQGLRLIYYSQIVNDFQKGDIAEGYSVSREKKESFPLTVTSAQKNPTAFYLCASSMEYRGRGETQYFGPGTRLLVL.

The genes are TRBV2 and TRBJ2-2; TRBD2 agrees at 8 bases. Per germline, CDR1 SNHLY and CDR2 FYNNEI. There are 15 residues in the CDR3. The V gene end was trimmed by 7 bases and the J gene end by 1 base; junction bases not matched to a gene: 5. The CDR3, as DNA: TGTGCCAGCAACTTACTAGCGGTGAACACCGGGGAGCTGTTTTTT. The encoded protein is CASNLLAVNTGELFF.

This chain joins TRBV2 and TRBJ2-7, with TRBD1 as a possible D gene (6 bases). The V gene lost 8 bases and the J gene lost 6 bases, with 20 bases spanning the gap. This CDR3 has 14 amino acids. Per germline, CDR1 SNHLY and CDR2 FYNNEI. CDR3 sequence: CASQQGYTGREQYF. The DNA of the CDR3 is TGTGCCAGCCAGCAAGGCTATACAGGGCGCGAGCAGTACTTC.

The rearrangement links TRBV4-1 to TRBJ2-7, with D possibly being TRBD1 (6 bases). CDR1 is MGHRA and CDR2 is YSYEKL in the germline V gene. This CDR3 is 15 amino acids long. V lost 1 base and J lost 3, with 13 bases in between. The CDR3 DNA follows: TGCGCCAGCAGCCAAGCTTCGGGACACTACTACGAGCAGTACTTC. Translating it yields CASSQASGHYYEQYF.

This rearrangement joins TRBV11-2 to TRBJ2-3, with TRBD2 matching 13 bases. Germline loops: CDR1 SGHAT, CDR2 FQNNGV. The CDR3 runs to 15 residues. Germline trimming cut 4 bases from V and 8 bases from J; bases unmatched to any gene: 6. CDR3 in amino acids: CASSSTGTSGTTQYF. The CDR3 DNA reads as TGTGCCAGCAGCTCCACCGGGACTAGCGGGACTACGCAGTATTTT.

V and J are TRBV15 and TRBJ2-1; 7 nucleotides match TRBD2. The CDR3 extends over 16 amino acids. The V gene end was trimmed by 0 bases and the J gene end by 6 bases; junction bases not matched to a gene: 8. Germline values: CDR1 LNHNV, CDR2 YYDKDF (reference sequence). CDR3 residues: CATSRDWSGARNEQFF. In nucleotides, the CDR3 is TGTGCCACCAGCAGAGATTGGAGCGGGGCCCGCAATGAGCAGTTCTTC.